These 3 T cell receptor beta chains originate from one sample sequenced in a study of T cells after yellow fever vaccination. TCRdb used MiXCR to reprocess the 5' RACE reads, holding one entry per CDR3 protein. The sample includes about 52,000 distinct CDR3 sequences, 6% to 8.5% of them seen just once. This specimen was CD8+ T cells not binding an NS4B(214-222) dextramer, sorted from PBMCs, taken about 49 days after the first yellow fever vaccination. These receptors all stem from a young man who received the YFV17D yellow fever vaccine.

The table lists this clonotype with a few counts. The chain uses TRBV19 and TRBJ2-3, with a tentative D call TRBD1 (6 bases). The CDR3 length is 15 residues. Trimming cost V 6 bases and J 1 base, with 14 bases left between them. CDR1 is LNHDA and CDR2 is SQIVND in the germline V gene (reference sequence). The CDR3 DNA sequence: TGTGCCAGTAGACAAGGGGGTGCTGGCACAGATACGCAGTATTTT. Its translation is CASRQGGAGTDTQYF.

The J gene is TRBJ2-5, the V gene TRBV20-1; tentatively, D is TRBD2 (6 bases). Germline V gene data show CDR1 as DFQATT and CDR2 as SNEGSKA (reference sequence). The V end lost 6 bases, the J end lost 3 bases, and 23 bases lay between the germline ends. This CDR3 contains 16 residues. The CDR3 here is CSATEPTRDSKETQYF. Here the CDR3 DNA reads TGCAGTGCAACAGAACCGACCCGGGACTCGAAAGAGACCCAGTACTTC.

In this sample, this clonotype turned up many times. The V and J genes are TRBV15 and TRBJ2-3, with no clear D. CDR3 length: 13 amino acids. Per germline, CDR1 LNHNV and CDR2 YYDKDF (reference sequence). Trimming shortened V by 1 base and J by 4 bases, and 6 bases separated the two germline ends. The CDR3 bases are TGTGCCACCAGCAGAGTATTCGCAGATACGCAGTATTTT. Amino acid sequence: CATSRVFADTQYF.